One sample yielded the 16 T cell receptor beta chains listed below, sequenced in a study. Adaptor-ligated barcode primers were used to amplify TRBV12-4/TRBJ1-2 clonotypes. In TCRdb, the multiplex PCR reads were re-called with MiXCR into one record per CDR3 protein. The sample has 1,500 to 2,000 distinct CDR3 sequences; 1% to 1.5% are singletons. The sequenced sample was naive CD4+ T cells sorted from blood. This sample's subset: naive CD4+ T cells, CD4+CD45RA+CD25-. These receptors originate from a female donor with breast cancer.

Within the sample, this clonotype is medium-sized. In DNA, the CDR3 is TGTGCCAGCAGTTTAACCCGAGGATATTATGGCTACACCTTC. Translating it yields CASSLTRGYYGYTF. The V and J genes are TRBV12-3 or TRBV12-4 and TRBJ1-2; no clear D. CDR3 length: 14 amino acids. The ends were cut back, 2 bases at V and 5 bases at J, with 12 bases in the middle.

This clonotype is labeled as medium-sized. The chain carries TRBV12-3 or TRBV12-4 and TRBJ1-2; D unclear. CDR3 length: 17 residues. Trimming took 2 bases from V and 6 from J, leaving 22 bases between them. CDR3 region: CASSLFKGQPGFDGYTF. The CDR3 DNA reads as TGTGCCAGCAGTTTATTTAAGGGCCAACCGGGTTTCGATGGCTACACCTTC.

By share, this clonotype ranks as medium-sized (0.01 to 0.1%). The chain couples TRBV12-3 or TRBV12-4 to TRBJ1-2, with D perhaps TRBD1 (5 bases). Trimming took 0 bases from V and 12 from J, leaving 11 bases between them. CDR3 size: 12 residues. DNA for the CDR3: TGTGCCAGCAGTTTAGCGAGACTGGGACACACCTTC. Translating gives CASSLARLGHTF.

Relative to its sample, this clonotype is medium-sized. The gene calls are TRBV12-3 or TRBV12-4 and TRBJ1-2; TRBD1 aligns across 7 bases. The CDR3 has 13 residues. V lost 5 bases to trimming and J lost 7 bases; unmatched junction nucleotides: 7. The CDR3, as DNA: TGTGCCAGCAGTCCTACAGGGGCGCTTGGCTACACCTTC. Translated: CASSPTGALGYTF.

This clonotype counts as medium-sized. The rearrangement uses TRBV12-3 or TRBV12-4 and TRBJ1-2; D possibly corresponds to TRBD1 (5 bases). Deletions cut 3 bases from V and 8 bases from J, with 13 bases between. This CDR3 spans 13 amino acids. The CDR3 DNA sequence: TGTGCCAGCAGTTTTGACAGCCCGAGAGGCTACACCTTC. Its protein is CASSFDSPRGYTF.

This clonotype rates as medium-sized (0.01 to 0.1%). The chain links TRBV12-3 or TRBV12-4 to TRBJ1-2, with 7 nucleotides matching TRBD1. The trim removed 6 bases at V and 3 bases at J, leaving 4 bases unmatched. This CDR3 has 13 residues. Here the CDR3 reads CASSPTGHYGYTF. The DNA of the CDR3 is TGTGCCAGCAGCCCGACAGGGCACTATGGCTACACCTTC.

This clonotype is medium-sized. J is TRBJ1-2 and V is TRBV12-3 or TRBV12-4; D may be TRBD1 (6 bases). V was cut by 6 bases and J by 7 bases, with 15 bases left in between. This CDR3 is built from 13 residues. This CDR3 is CASSRRQEGGYTF. DNA of the CDR3: TGTGCCAGCAGCCGACGACAGGAGGGTGGCTACACCTTC.

This clonotype has a count of ten or more. The chain carries TRBV12-3 or TRBV12-4 and TRBJ1-2; D is possibly TRBD1 (6 bases). This CDR3 comprises 14 residues. Trimming took 6 bases from V and 1 from J, leaving 12 bases between them. The CDR3 DNA is TGTGCCAGCAGGACACGACAGGTTAACTATGGCTACACCTTC. As protein: CASRTRQVNYGYTF.

This clonotype is labeled as medium-sized. The rearrangement uses TRBV12-3 or TRBV12-4 and TRBJ1-2; maybe TRBD1 (6 bases). Trimming stripped 6 bases from V and 4 bases from J, with 12 bases between. This CDR3 has 13 residues. CDR3 sequence: CASSLDRIYGYTF. CDR3 nucleotides: TGTGCCAGCAGCCTAGACAGGATCTATGGCTACACCTTC.

This clonotype was observed many times. CDR3: CASSLEGTYGYTF. CDR3 nucleotide sequence: TGTGCCAGCAGTTTAGAAGGAACCTATGGCTACACCTTC. This chain links TRBV12-3 or TRBV12-4 with TRBJ1-2; D is unclear. With 1 base removed from V and 4 bases from J, the gap between germline ends came to 7 bases. The CDR3 sequence is 13 residues long.

By sample share, this clonotype is large. Here the CDR3 reads CASTSGTGNGYTF. CDR3 coding DNA: TGTGCCAGCACCTCAGGGACAGGGAACGGCTACACCTTC. V is TRBV12-3 or TRBV12-4 and J is TRBJ1-2, with TRBD1 matching 9 bases. The CDR3 has 13 residues. The V segment lost 7 bases and the J segment 8 bases; nucleotides outside the gene matches: 8.

This clonotype is labeled as medium-sized. The rearrangement links TRBV12-3 or TRBV12-4 to TRBJ1-2, with D hard to call. Trimming shortened V by 3 bases and J by 2 bases, and 7 bases separated the two germline ends. The CDR3 loop spans 13 amino acids. The CDR3 is CASSLEGNYGYTF. CDR3 nucleotides: TGTGCCAGCAGTTTGGAAGGGAACTATGGCTACACCTTC.

In its sample, this clonotype was seen a few times. The chain links TRBV12-3 or TRBV12-4 to TRBJ1-2; 7 bases are shared with TRBD1. Losses at the gene ends were 3 bases for V and 2 bases for J; bases not matched to a gene: 9. The CDR3 covers 16 residues. CDR3 sequence: CASSLSATTGNYGYTF. The CDR3 nucleotides are TGTGCCAGCAGTTTGTCCGCAACGACAGGGAACTATGGCTACACCTTC.

This clonotype counts as medium-sized. The CDR3 region is CASGPGAVSYGYTF. CDR3 nucleotide sequence: TGTGCCAGCGGACCGGGCGCTGTATCGTATGGCTACACCTTC. The rearrangement links TRBV12-3 or TRBV12-4 to TRBJ1-2; D gene uncertain. Trimming left V 8 bases short and J 5 bases short, with 18 bases between. This CDR3 region has 14 residues.

The chain combines TRBV12-3 or TRBV12-4 with TRBJ1-2; no firm D call. The CDR3 runs 12 residues. Between the trimmed V and J ends, which lost 5 bases and 4 bases, there was a span of 8 bases. The CDR3 region is CASSARIYGYTF. In DNA, the CDR3 is TGTGCCAGCAGTGCACGAATCTATGGCTACACCTTC.

This clonotype is classed as medium-sized. This sequence joins TRBV12-3 or TRBV12-4 and TRBJ1-2, with D perhaps TRBD1 (5 bases). Trimming stripped 5 bases from V and 3 bases from J, with 16 bases between. CDR3 length: 15 amino acids. CDR3 residues: CASSALATGDYGYTF. As DNA, the CDR3 is TGTGCCAGCAGTGCCTTGGCCACAGGAGACTATGGCTACACCTTC.